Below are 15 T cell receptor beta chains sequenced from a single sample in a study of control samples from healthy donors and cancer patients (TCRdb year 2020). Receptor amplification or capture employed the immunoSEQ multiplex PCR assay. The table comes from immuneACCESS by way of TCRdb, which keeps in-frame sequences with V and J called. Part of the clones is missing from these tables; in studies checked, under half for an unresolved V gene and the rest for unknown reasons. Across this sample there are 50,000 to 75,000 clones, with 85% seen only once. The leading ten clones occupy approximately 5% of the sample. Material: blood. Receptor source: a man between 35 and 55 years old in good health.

CDR3 coding DNA: TGCGCCACCCCATTAATGGAGACGACAGGGGCCAAAAACATTCAGTACTTC. Translated, it gives CATPLMETTGAKNIQYF. This chain uses TRBV5-1 with TRBJ2-4; 7 bases fit TRBD1. CDR1 is SGHRS and CDR2 is YFSETQ in the germline V gene. V dropped 9 bases and J dropped 1; count of bases not matched to a gene: 16. The CDR3 sequence is 17 residues long. Using reference TRBV5-1 and TRBJ2-4 for the parts outside the CDR3, the full variable domain is KAGVTQTPRYLIKTRGQQVTLSCSPISGHRSVSWYQQTPGQGLQFLFEYFSETQRNKGNFPGRFSGRQFSNSRSEMNVSTLELGDSALYLCATPLMETTGAKNIQYFGAGTRLSVL.

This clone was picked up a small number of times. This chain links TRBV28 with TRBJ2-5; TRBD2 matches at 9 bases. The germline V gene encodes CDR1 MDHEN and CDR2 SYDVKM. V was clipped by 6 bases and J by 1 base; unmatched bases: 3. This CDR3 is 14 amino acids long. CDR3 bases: TGTGCCAGCAGCCCGCGGGGGGGCCAAGAGACCCAGTACTTC. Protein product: CASSPRGGQETQYF.

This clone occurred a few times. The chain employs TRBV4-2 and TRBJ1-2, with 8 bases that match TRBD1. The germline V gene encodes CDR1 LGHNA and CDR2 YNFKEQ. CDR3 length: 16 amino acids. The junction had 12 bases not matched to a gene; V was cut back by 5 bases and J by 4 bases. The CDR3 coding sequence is TGTGCCAGCAGCGCGCGCCAGGCGGGACAGGCCTATGGCTACACCTTC. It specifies CASSARQAGQAYGYTF.

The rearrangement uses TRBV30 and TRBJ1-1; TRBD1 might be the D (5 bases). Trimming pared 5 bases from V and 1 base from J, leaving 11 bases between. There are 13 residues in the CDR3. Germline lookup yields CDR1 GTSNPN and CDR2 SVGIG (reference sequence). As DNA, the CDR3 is TGTGCCTGGGGGGGTACGGCGAACACTGAAGCTTTCTTT. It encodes CAWGGTANTEAFF.

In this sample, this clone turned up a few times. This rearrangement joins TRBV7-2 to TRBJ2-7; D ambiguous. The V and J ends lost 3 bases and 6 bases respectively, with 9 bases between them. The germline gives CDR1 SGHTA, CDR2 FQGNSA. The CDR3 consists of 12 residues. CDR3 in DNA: TGTGCCAGCAGCTTGGGTACGGGCGAGCAGTACTTC. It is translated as CASSLGTGEQYF.

CDR3: CASQRGLASYEQYF. The CDR3, as DNA: TGTGCCAGCCAACGGGGGTTAGCCTCCTACGAGCAGTACTTC. This rearrangement joins TRBV6-5 to TRBJ2-7, with D maybe TRBD2 (6 bases). CDR1 is MNHEY, CDR2 SVGAGI, per germline. V lost 8 bases and J lost 0, with 14 bases in between. The CDR3 runs to 14 residues.

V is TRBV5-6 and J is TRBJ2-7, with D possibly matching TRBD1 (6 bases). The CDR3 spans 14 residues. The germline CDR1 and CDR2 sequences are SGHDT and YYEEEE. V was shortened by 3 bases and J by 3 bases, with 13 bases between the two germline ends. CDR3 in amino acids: CASSSGTTFYEQYF. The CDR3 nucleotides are TGTGCCAGCAGCTCCGGGACAACCTTCTACGAGCAGTACTTC.

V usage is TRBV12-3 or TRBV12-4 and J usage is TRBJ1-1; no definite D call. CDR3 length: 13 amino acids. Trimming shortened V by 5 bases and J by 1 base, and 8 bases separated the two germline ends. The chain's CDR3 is CASSPKANTEAFF. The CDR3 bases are TGTGCCAGCAGTCCAAAGGCGAACACTGAAGCTTTCTTT.

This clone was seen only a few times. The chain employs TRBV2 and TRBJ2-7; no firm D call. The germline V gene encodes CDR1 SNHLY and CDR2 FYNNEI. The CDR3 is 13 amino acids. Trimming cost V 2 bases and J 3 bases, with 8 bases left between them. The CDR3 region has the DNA TGTGCCAGCAGTGAAATGCGGAGCTACGAGCAGTACTTC. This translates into CASSEMRSYEQYF.

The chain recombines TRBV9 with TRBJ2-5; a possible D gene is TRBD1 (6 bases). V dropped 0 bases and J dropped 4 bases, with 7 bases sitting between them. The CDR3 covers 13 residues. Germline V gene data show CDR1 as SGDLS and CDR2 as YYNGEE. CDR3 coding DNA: TGTGCCAGCAGCGTAGCCAGGGGAGAGACCCAGTACTTC. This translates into CASSVARGETQYF.

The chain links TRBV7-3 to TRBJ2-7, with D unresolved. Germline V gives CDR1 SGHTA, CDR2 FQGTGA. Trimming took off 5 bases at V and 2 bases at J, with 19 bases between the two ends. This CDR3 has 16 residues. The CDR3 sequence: CASSPRGGAATYEQYF. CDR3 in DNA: TGTGCCAGCAGCCCCCGAGGCGGCGCCGCAACCTACGAGCAGTACTTC.

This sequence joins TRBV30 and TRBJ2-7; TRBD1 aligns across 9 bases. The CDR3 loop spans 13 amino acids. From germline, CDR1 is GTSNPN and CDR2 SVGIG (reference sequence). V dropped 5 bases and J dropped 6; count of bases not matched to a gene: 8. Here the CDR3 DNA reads TGTGCCTGGGGCTGGACAGGGGAGGGCGAGCAGTACTTC. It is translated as CAWGWTGEGEQYF.

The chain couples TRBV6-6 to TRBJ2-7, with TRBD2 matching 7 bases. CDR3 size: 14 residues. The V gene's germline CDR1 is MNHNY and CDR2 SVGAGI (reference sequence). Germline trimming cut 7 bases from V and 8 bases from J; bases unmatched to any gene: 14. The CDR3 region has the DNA TGTGCCAGCAACAACGGGGGACTAACAGATAAGCAGTACTTC. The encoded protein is CASNNGGLTDKQYF.

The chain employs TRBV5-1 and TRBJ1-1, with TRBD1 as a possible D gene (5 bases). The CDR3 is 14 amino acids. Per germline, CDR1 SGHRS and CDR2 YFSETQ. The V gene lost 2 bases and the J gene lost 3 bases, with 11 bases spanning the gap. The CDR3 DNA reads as TGCGCCAGCAGCTTATCGGGGGGGTACACTGAAGCTTTCTTT. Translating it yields CASSLSGGYTEAFF.

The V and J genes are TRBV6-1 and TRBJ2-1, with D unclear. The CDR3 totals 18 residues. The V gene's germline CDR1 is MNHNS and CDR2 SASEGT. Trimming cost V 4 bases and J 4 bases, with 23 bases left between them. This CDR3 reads CASSGYLDGKGFYNEQFF. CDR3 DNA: TGTGCCAGCAGTGGCTACCTGGACGGAAAGGGATTTTACAATGAGCAGTTCTTC.